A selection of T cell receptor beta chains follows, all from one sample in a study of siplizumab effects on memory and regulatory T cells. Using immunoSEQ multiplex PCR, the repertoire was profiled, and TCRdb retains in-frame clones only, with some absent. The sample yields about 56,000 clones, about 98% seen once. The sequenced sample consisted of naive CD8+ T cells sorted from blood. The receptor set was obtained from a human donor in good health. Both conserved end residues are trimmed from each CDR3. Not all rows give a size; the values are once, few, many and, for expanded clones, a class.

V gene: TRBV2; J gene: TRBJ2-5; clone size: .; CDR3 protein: ASSEFRGRETQY
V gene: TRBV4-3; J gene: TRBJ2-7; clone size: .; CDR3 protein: ASSQVGAYEQY
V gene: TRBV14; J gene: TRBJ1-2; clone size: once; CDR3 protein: ASSPQGYGYT
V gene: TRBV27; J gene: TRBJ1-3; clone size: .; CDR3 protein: ASSLQGGTGNTIY
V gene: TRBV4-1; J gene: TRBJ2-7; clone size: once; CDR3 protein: ASSQTSTYEQY
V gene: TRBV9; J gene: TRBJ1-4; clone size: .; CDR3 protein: ASSEQGGNEKLF
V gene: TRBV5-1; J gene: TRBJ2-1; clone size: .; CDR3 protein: ASGTSGSFEQF
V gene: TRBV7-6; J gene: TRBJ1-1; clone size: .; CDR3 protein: ASSSDISVEAF
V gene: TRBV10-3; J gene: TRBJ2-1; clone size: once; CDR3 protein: AISGAGTSGIYNEQF
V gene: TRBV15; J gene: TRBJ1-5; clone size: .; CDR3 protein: ATSTLNQPQH
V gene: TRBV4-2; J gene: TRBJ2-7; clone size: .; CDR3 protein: ASSLSGSGTYEQY
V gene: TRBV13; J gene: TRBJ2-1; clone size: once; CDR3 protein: ASSPNGASGYNEQF
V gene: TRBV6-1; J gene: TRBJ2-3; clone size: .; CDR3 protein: ATLTTDTQY
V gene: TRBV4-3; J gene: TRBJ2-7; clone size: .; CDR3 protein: ASSPREGYEQY
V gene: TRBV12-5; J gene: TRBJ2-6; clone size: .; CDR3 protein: ASGLSSISGAANVLT
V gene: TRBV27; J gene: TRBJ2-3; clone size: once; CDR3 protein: ASSSLTNTDTQY
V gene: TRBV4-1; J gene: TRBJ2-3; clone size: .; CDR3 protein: ASSQTGTGFTDTQY
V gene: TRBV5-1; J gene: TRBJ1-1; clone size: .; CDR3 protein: ASSPTGIPTEAF
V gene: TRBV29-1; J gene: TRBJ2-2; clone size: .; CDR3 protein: SVAGGSRPGELF
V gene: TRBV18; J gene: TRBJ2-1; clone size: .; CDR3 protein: ASSPTGSADYYNEQF
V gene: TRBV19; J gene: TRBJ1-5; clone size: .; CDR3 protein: ASSIDGGINQPQH
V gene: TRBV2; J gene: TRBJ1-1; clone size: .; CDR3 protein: ASSDSEGENTEAF
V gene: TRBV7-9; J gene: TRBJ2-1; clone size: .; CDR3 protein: ASSAGTGNEQF
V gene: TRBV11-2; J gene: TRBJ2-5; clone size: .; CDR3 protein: ASSSYRTGIQETQY
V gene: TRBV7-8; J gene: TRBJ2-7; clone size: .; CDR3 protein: ASSPRTPLNEQY
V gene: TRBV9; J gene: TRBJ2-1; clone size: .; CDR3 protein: ASSVEGGAGGDEQF
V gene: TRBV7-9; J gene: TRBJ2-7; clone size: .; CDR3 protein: ASSLADYEQY
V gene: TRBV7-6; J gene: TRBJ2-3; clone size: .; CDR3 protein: ASSLGFTGEDTQY
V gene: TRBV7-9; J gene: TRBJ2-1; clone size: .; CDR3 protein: ASSLDGYNEQF
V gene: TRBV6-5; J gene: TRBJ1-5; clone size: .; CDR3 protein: ASRLQAYSNQPQH
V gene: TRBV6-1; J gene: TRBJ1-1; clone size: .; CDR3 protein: ASSWGEAEAF